This entry lists 31 T cell receptor beta chains sequenced from one sample in a study of cytomegalovirus exposure and HLA in healthy donors. The primer mix had 60 Vbeta and 13 Jbeta primers. Sequenced by immunoSEQ multiplex PCR; TCRdb stores in-frame clones only, minus some. Counted here are a few hundred thousand clones, approximately 80% occurring once; the ten biggest clones make up about 0.23%. What was sequenced was PBMCs. The receptors were sampled from a girl aged 2 to 10 in good health and CMV-seronegative.

The chain employs TRBV6-5 and TRBJ1-2; 8 bases are shared with TRBD1. CDR3 length: 11 amino acids. With 9 bases clipped from V and 9 bases from J, the junction kept 6 bases outside the gene matches. The germline gives CDR1 MNHEY, CDR2 SVGAGI. The DNA for the CDR3 is TGTGCCAGTGGACAGGGTGGTCGCTACACCTTC. Translated, it gives CASGQGGRYTF.

The chain combines TRBV7-9 with TRBJ2-1, with D perhaps TRBD2 (5 bases). CDR3 length: 12 residues. Germline V gene sequence: CDR1 SEHNR, CDR2 FQNEAQ (reference sequence). Trimming cost V 3 bases and J 7 bases, with 7 bases left between them. CDR3 sequence reads: CASSLGANEQFF. For the CDR3, the DNA is TGTGCCAGCAGCTTGGGAGCGAATGAGCAGTTCTTC. Complete variable domain (other parts from reference TRBV7-9 and TRBJ2-1): DTGVSQNPRHKITKRGQNVTFRCDPISEHNRLYWYRQTLGQGPEFLTYFQNEAQLEKSRLLSDRFSAERPKGSFSTLEIQRTEQGDSAMYLCASSLGANEQFFGPGTRLTVL.

The chain has TRBV9 and TRBJ2-5; 15 bases are shared with TRBD2. The germline CDR1 and CDR2 sequences are SGDLS and YYNGEE. The CDR3 loop spans 17 amino acids. V lost 4 bases to trimming and J lost 5 bases; unmatched junction nucleotides: 9. Here the CDR3 DNA reads TGTGCCAGCAGCCCCGGACTAGCGGGGGGGCCCCTGGAGACCCAGTACTTC. Translated, it gives CASSPGLAGGPLETQYF.

The chain joins TRBV6-4 to TRBJ2-1; tentatively, D is TRBD2 (6 bases). Germline lookup yields CDR1 MRHNA and CDR2 SNTAGT. The V gene lost 0 bases and the J gene lost 2 bases, with 8 bases spanning the gap. This CDR3 contains 15 residues. The CDR3 reads CASSDSSGAYNEQFF. The CDR3 region has the DNA TGTGCCAGCAGTGACTCGTCGGGAGCCTACAATGAGCAGTTCTTC.

This chain joins TRBV4-1 and TRBJ1-5; the D gene is possibly TRBD1 (5 bases). Trimming removed 3 bases at V and 11 bases at J, with 14 bases between. CDR3 length equals 13 residues. Germline values: CDR1 MGHRA, CDR2 YSYEKL. Here the CDR3 reads CASSQGLGGAQHF. CDR3 sequence (DNA): TGCGCCAGCAGCCAGGGACTCGGGGGGGCCCAGCATTTT.

With respect to this clone: Other DNA sequences in the same sample also yield this CDR3. The chain uses TRBV11-2 and TRBJ2-7, with 12 bases matching TRBD2. In germline, CDR1 is SGHAT, CDR2 FQNNGV. After removal of 0 bases from V and 3 bases from J, the junction contained 0 bases not matched to a gene. The CDR3 covers 15 residues. For the CDR3, the DNA is TGTGCCAGCAGCTTAGAACTAGCGGGGGGCTACGAGCAGTACTTC. This sequence encodes CASSLELAGGYEQYF. Combining the CDR3 with reference TRBV11-2 and TRBJ2-7 gives the whole variable domain EAGVAQSPRYKIIEKRQSVAFWCNPISGHATLYWYQQILGQGPKLLIQFQNNGVVDDSQLPKDRFSAERLKGVDSTLKIQPAKLEDSAVYLCASSLELAGGYEQYFGPGTRLTVT.

The J gene is TRBJ1-1, the V gene TRBV5-4; the match to TRBD1 covers 9 bases. Germline lookup yields CDR1 SGHNT and CDR2 YYREEE (reference sequence). The CDR3 runs 17 residues. J lost 1 base, V lost 7 bases, and 14 bases had no gene match. The CDR3 protein is CASPKLRTGEANTEAFF. DNA for the CDR3: TGTGCCAGCCCCAAACTCCGGACAGGGGAGGCGAACACTGAAGCTTTCTTT.

This chain joins TRBV6-1 and TRBJ2-5, with 7 bases identical to TRBD1. The J call may be wrong; the DNA end is better matched by TRBJ2-7. The CDR3 sequence is 14 residues long. Germline CDR1 reads MNHNS; CDR2 reads SASEGT. CDR3 in DNA: TGTGCCAGCAGTGCCCAGACAGGGCCCTACGAGCAGTACTTC. Protein product: CASSAQTGPYEQYF.

The CDR3 spells CAISESGGQGQYGYTF. DNA of the CDR3: TGTGCCATCAGTGAGTCGGGGGGACAGGGGCAATATGGCTACACCTTC. The chain is built from TRBV10-3 and TRBJ1-2, with 10 bases matching TRBD1. This CDR3 contains 16 residues. V trimming: 0 bases; J trimming: 5 bases; junction bases outside the gene matches: 6. The germline gives CDR1 ENHRY, CDR2 SYGVKD.

The V and J genes are TRBV5-5 and TRBJ2-3, with TRBD2 matching over 10 bases. The CDR3 loop spans 14 amino acids. Per germline, CDR1 SGHKS and CDR2 YYEKEE (reference sequence). V lost 5 bases, J lost 1 base, and 1 base stayed unmatched. The CDR3 sequence is CASRGTSGTDTQYF. The CDR3 region has the DNA TGTGCCAGCAGAGGGACTAGCGGCACAGATACGCAGTATTTT. Filled out from reference TRBV5-5 and TRBJ2-3, the complete variable domain reads DAGVTQSPTHLIKTRGQQVTLRCSPISGHKSVSWYQQVLGQGPQFIFQYYEKEERGRGNFPDRFSARQFPNYSSELNVNALLLGDSALYLCASRGTSGTDTQYFGPGTRLTVL.

This clone was detected once. V gene TRBV4-1 combines with J gene TRBJ1-2; the D is unclear. V lost 2 bases to trimming and J lost 5 bases, with 18 bases between them. CDR3 length: 16 amino acids. Germline V gene lookup returns CDR1 MGHRA and CDR2 YSYEKL. The DNA of the CDR3 is TGCGCCAGCAGCCAAATACGCAGCGAGCCCAGTTATGGCTACACCTTC. Protein sequence: CASSQIRSEPSYGYTF.

V and J are TRBV10-3 and TRBJ1-1; D perhaps matches TRBD1 (5 bases). V shed 0 bases and J shed 8 bases, with 13 bases lying between them. Germline lookup yields CDR1 ENHRY and CDR2 SYGVKD. The CDR3 runs to 14 residues. In nucleotides, the CDR3 is TGTGCCATCAGTGAGTCCCACAGGACAACGGAAGCTTTCTTT. Translation: CAISESHRTTEAFF.

The chain carries TRBV15 and TRBJ2-7; 9 nucleotides line up with TRBD1. The J segment lost 5 bases and the V segment lost 6 bases, leaving 8 bases of the junction unmatched. Germline values: CDR1 LNHNV, CDR2 YYDKDF (reference sequence). The CDR3 has 14 amino acids. CDR3 amino acids: CATSYDRGRNEQYF. In DNA, the CDR3 is TGTGCCACCAGTTACGACAGGGGGAGGAACGAGCAGTACTTC.

V and J are TRBV7-9 and TRBJ1-1; tentatively, D is TRBD1 (5 bases). The CDR3 extends over 15 amino acids. Germline V CDR1 and CDR2: SEHNR, FQNEAQ (reference sequence). Trimming pared 3 bases from V and 1 base from J, leaving 12 bases between. The CDR3 sequence: CASSLTVSSNTEAFF. The CDR3 nucleotides read TGTGCCAGCAGCTTGACAGTGAGCTCGAACACTGAAGCTTTCTTT. The full variable domain, rest sourced from reference TRBV7-9 and TRBJ1-1, is DTGVSQNPRHKITKRGQNVTFRCDPISEHNRLYWYRQTLGQGPEFLTYFQNEAQLEKSRLLSDRFSAERPKGSFSTLEIQRTEQGDSAMYLCASSLTVSSNTEAFFGQGTRLTVV.

The chain uses TRBV5-1 and TRBJ1-1; no clear D gene. The CDR3 is 14 residues long. Germline V lookup: CDR1 SGHRS, CDR2 YFSETQ. V was cut by 0 bases and J by 0 bases, with 6 bases left in between. The CDR3 bases are TGCGCCAGCAGCTTGGCCGAGTTGAACACTGAAGCTTTCTTT. Residues: CASSLAELNTEAFF. Variable domain in full (rest from reference TRBV5-1 and TRBJ1-1): KAGVTQTPRYLIKTRGQQVTLSCSPISGHRSVSWYQQTPGQGLQFLFEYFSETQRNKGNFPGRFSGRQFSNSRSEMNVSTLELGDSALYLCASSLAELNTEAFFGQGTRLTVV.

This clone has more than one count but fewer than ten. This chain links TRBV10-3 with TRBJ2-1; 7 bases line up with TRBD2. The V and J ends lost 5 bases and 5 bases, in that order; junction bases with no gene match: 18. This CDR3 is 18 amino acids long. Germline V gives CDR1 ENHRY, CDR2 SYGVKD. The CDR3 DNA follows: TGTGCCATCAGTTCAAGTAGCGGGCGCCAGACAATCAACAATGAGCAGTTCTTC. As protein: CAISSSSGRQTINNEQFF.

The V call is TRBV7-9, the J call TRBJ2-3; D is unclear. CDR1 is SEHNR, CDR2 FQNEAQ, per germline (reference sequence). The CDR3 is made up of 17 amino acids. V was trimmed by 3 bases and J by 0 bases, leaving 16 bases between them. The CDR3 DNA reads as TGTGCCAGCAGCTTTTCTATCGGAGCCTACAGCACAGATACGCAGTATTTT. This translates into CASSFSIGAYSTDTQYF.

The V and J genes are TRBV10-1 and TRBJ2-7, with 10 bases aligning to TRBD1. J was trimmed by 2 bases and V by 6 bases; bases with no gene match: 4. This CDR3 region has 14 residues. CDR1 and CDR2 from the germline V gene are WNHNN and SYGVQD (reference sequence). The CDR3 DNA is TGCGCCAGCAGACCGGGACAGGGGCCCTACGAGCAGTACTTC. It codes for CASRPGQGPYEQYF.

The V gene is TRBV6-5, the J gene TRBJ1-3, with D hard to call. Germline values: CDR1 MNHEY, CDR2 SVGAGI. Trimming stripped 0 bases from V and 4 bases from J, with 13 bases between. The CDR3 has 16 residues. CDR3 nucleotide sequence: TGTGCCAGCAGTTACTCTCTAGGAGGGCGGGGAAACACCATATATTTT. This encodes CASSYSLGGRGNTIYF.

J is TRBJ1-2 and V is TRBV5-1, with 8 bases fitting TRBD1. Germline V lookup: CDR1 SGHRS, CDR2 YFSETQ. This CDR3 is 15 amino acids long. Trimming took 0 bases from V and 4 from J; bases not matched to a gene: 5. The CDR3 nucleotides are TGCGCCAGCAGCTTGGCTGGGACAGGCCTCTATGGCTACACCTTC. Amino acids: CASSLAGTGLYGYTF.

Note on this clone: Additional DNA sequences in this sample encode the identical CDR3. This chain links TRBV27 with TRBJ1-1, with 9 positions matching TRBD1. Germline V lookup: CDR1 MNHEY, CDR2 SMNVEV (reference sequence). V shed 2 bases and J 2 bases; nucleotides not matched to a gene: 0. The CDR3 consists of 14 residues. Here the CDR3 reads CASSLTGGNTEAFF. CDR3 DNA: TGTGCCAGCAGTTTAACAGGGGGCAACACTGAAGCTTTCTTT.

CDR3 sequence reads: CASIVQGNTEAFF. CDR3 DNA: TGTGCCAGTATCGTCCAGGGGAACACTGAAGCTTTCTTT. The V and J genes are TRBV19 and TRBJ1-1; weak D call: TRBD1 (5 bases). Germline V lookup: CDR1 LNHDA, CDR2 SQIVND (reference sequence). The CDR3 spans 13 residues. Trimming took 7 bases from V and 1 from J, leaving 10 bases between them.

This rearrangement joins TRBV5-1 to TRBJ2-3, with 9 bases matching TRBD1. J was trimmed by 4 bases and V by 7 bases; bases with no gene match: 7. In germline, CDR1 is SGHRS, CDR2 YFSETQ. The CDR3 has 14 residues. CDR3 protein: CASRGQGKSDTQYF. The CDR3 bases are TGCGCCAGCCGGGGACAGGGAAAGTCAGATACGCAGTATTTT.

As regards this clone: Mismatch with germline at one junction end may stem from a read error. The V call is TRBV7-9, the J call TRBJ1-1; the D is unclear. Germline V gives CDR1 SEHNR, CDR2 FQNEAQ (reference sequence). The CDR3 sequence is 12 residues long. The CDR3 here is CSSSLGGDEAFF. The CDR3 DNA reads TGTTCCAGCAGCTTGGGAGGTGATGAAGCTTTCTTT.

The chain uses TRBV4-2 and TRBJ2-2, with 11 bases that match TRBD2. This CDR3 is built from 18 residues. V gave up 0 bases and J gave up 1 base; unmatched junction bases: 4. Germline loops: CDR1 LGHNA, CDR2 YNFKEQ. Written as DNA, the CDR3 is TGTGCCAGCAGCCAAGACCAACTAGCGGGGGAGAACACCGGGGAGCTGTTTTTT. Translated, it gives CASSQDQLAGENTGELFF.

The chain employs TRBV19 and TRBJ2-7; tentative D call: TRBD1 (5 bases). V was clipped by 1 base and J by 6 bases, with 16 bases between them. Germline-derived CDR1 and CDR2 are LNHDA and SQIVND (reference sequence). The CDR3 contains 15 residues. The CDR3 bases are TGTGCCAGTAGTATAGTGCAGGGTACTCGAAGCGAGCAGTACTTC. Translation gives CASSIVQGTRSEQYF.

The J gene is TRBJ2-1, the V gene TRBV2, with 11 positions matching TRBD2. Germline-derived CDR1 and CDR2 are SNHLY and FYNNEI. J was trimmed by 4 bases and V by 7 bases; bases with no gene match: 6. This CDR3 is built from 15 residues. CDR3 in amino acids: CASIRASGGYNEQFF. The CDR3 DNA reads as TGTGCCAGCATAAGGGCTAGCGGGGGGTACAATGAGCAGTTCTTC.

The chain joins TRBV5-1 to TRBJ2-2; 8 bases line up with TRBD1. J lost 8 bases, V lost 4 bases, and 10 bases had no gene match. Germline V lookup: CDR1 SGHRS, CDR2 YFSETQ. This CDR3 comprises 15 residues. Here the CDR3 reads CASSRPTGGAGELFF. CDR3 nucleotide sequence: TGCGCCAGCAGCAGGCCTACAGGGGGAGCGGGGGAGCTGTTTTTT.

This clone showed up just a few times. V is TRBV5-4 and J is TRBJ2-3; TRBD1 aligns across 7 bases. Trimming at V came to 2 bases and at J to 3 bases, leaving 9 bases not matched to a gene. The length of the CDR3 is 16 residues. From germline, CDR1 is SGHNT and CDR2 YYREEE (reference sequence). The CDR3 is CASSFRQGLETDTQYF. For the CDR3, the DNA is TGTGCCAGCAGCTTTAGACAGGGCCTAGAGACAGATACGCAGTATTTT.

This sequence joins TRBV15 and TRBJ1-3; 9 bases fit TRBD1. CDR1 and CDR2 (germline): LNHNV, YYDKDF (reference sequence). The CDR3 is 15 amino acids. Losses at the gene ends were 4 bases for V and 2 bases for J; bases not matched to a gene: 3. In nucleotides, the CDR3 is TGTGCCACCAGCATCCGGACAGGGGCTGGAAACACCATATATTTT. Residues: CATSIRTGAGNTIYF.

This clone was seen more than once but under ten times. This rearrangement joins TRBV5-1 to TRBJ2-4; 7 bases align to TRBD1. The CDR3 runs 16 residues. After removal of 0 bases from V and 6 bases from J, the junction contained 9 bases not matched to a gene. Germline assignment: CDR1 SGHRS and CDR2 YFSETQ. In nucleotides, the CDR3 is TGCGCCAGCAGCTTGGCACGACAGGGCACCTTAAACATTCAGTACTTC. Amino acids: CASSLARQGTLNIQYF. Filled out from reference TRBV5-1 and TRBJ2-4, the complete variable domain reads KAGVTQTPRYLIKTRGQQVTLSCSPISGHRSVSWYQQTPGQGLQFLFEYFSETQRNKGNFPGRFSGRQFSNSRSEMNVSTLELGDSALYLCASSLARQGTLNIQYFGAGTRLSVL.